The TCR beta chain under discussion was sequenced for a study of blood T cell repertoires in COVID-19. Study overall: Sites in the United States, Italy and Spain provided acute and convalescent COVID-19 samples.

Using immunoSEQ multiplex PCR, the repertoire was profiled, and TCRdb retains in-frame clones only, with some absent. The sample has roughly 88,000 clones; roughly 70% are singletons. The V end was cut by 7 bases, the J end by 4 bases, with 13 bases between. The CDR3 covers 13 residues. In this sample, this clone turned up a few times. The rearrangement uses TRBV12-3 or TRBV12-4 and TRBJ1-1, with D possibly TRBD1 on 6 matching bases. The source of this sequence is a woman between 55 and 75 years old in a cohort sampled during active or convalescent COVID-19. The sample taken for sequencing was peripheral blood. The CDR3 nucleotides are TGTGCCAGCACCGATAGGGGGGGCACTGAAGCTTTCTTT. Translated, it gives CASTDRGGTEAFF.